A single T cell receptor (beta chain) is shown here with its context. The specificity of this receptor is unknown. No base quality information exists; no much larger clone differs at one position. This record belongs to a study of OX40 agonist ivuxolimab in advanced cancers. Looking at the study overall: Ivuxolimab, which targeted the costimulatory receptor OX40 (CD134), was an agonistic, fully human IgG2 monoclonal antibody. Intravenous ivuxolimab was administered to patients every 2 weeks at six dose levels: 0.01, 0.1, 0.3, 1.5, 3 and 10 mg/kg. Among the approximately 50 dose-escalation patients, approximately 20 had hepatocellular carcinoma, some 15 melanoma, 9 renal cell carcinoma and 9 head and neck cancer. The dose-escalation cohort was over 70% male with a mean age of around 62 years, ranging from roughly 23 to 85. Patients were allowed to have had prior anti-PD-1, anti-PD-L1 or anti-CTLA-4 therapy, and 40% of the dose-escalation patients had been treated with checkpoint inhibitors. Partial responses occurred in three dose-escalation patients: two with cutaneous melanoma and one with hepatocellular carcinoma. The point of sequencing TCRbeta in the periphery was to test whether ivuxolimab changed TCR sequence diversity and drove clonal T-cell expansion. The monotherapy dose-escalation portion (N of about 52 patients) of the phase I ivuxolimab trial is reported in the paper. The paper as a whole reports these results and caveats: Low levels of normalized T-cell clonal expansion were also seen in some patients who did not respond. At doses of 0.1 to 3.0 mg/kg, clonal expansion of both CD4+ and CD8+ T cells in blood was seen between baseline and week 6. The antigen specificity of the peripheral T cells that underwent clonal expansion was not determined. After ivuxolimab, expanded clones were on average more numerous among CD8+ T cells than among CD4+ T cells. In the 0.1-3.0 mg/kg groups, partial responders had among the lowest normalized peripheral clonal expansion, particularly in CD8+ T cells.

For sequencing of the TCRbeta CDR3 region, genomic DNA was extracted from the sorted cells. The immunoSEQ Assay was used for sequencing of TCRbeta CDR3 regions. TCRdb retrieved this table from immuneACCESS and kept in-frame rearrangements only. Not all clones are present; in checked studies, unresolved V genes account for under half, and no reason is known for the remainder. In all, the sample holds 55,000 to 75,000 clones, and approximately 89% of those were seen once. The ten top clones hold 2% to 2.5% of the sample. Spanning cysteine to phenylalanine, the CDR3 consists of 12 amino acids. Just CDR3 DNA is preserved here, 36 bases in frame from base 1. From the germline V gene, CDR1 is MDHEN and CDR2 is SYDVKM. Germline trimming: 5 bases from V, 7 bases from J; junction bases outside gene matches: 4. The trial excluded patients who had a history of autoimmune disease or were on systemic immunosuppression. In every dose cohort, peripheral blood was drawn for TCR sequencing at baseline, cycle 4 day 1, and cycle 7 day 1. The samples were drawn from a first-in-human, open-label, multicenter phase I dose-escalation trial of ivuxolimab. Adults with locally advanced or metastatic melanoma, renal cell carcinoma, hepatocellular carcinoma or head and neck squamous cell carcinoma were enrolled in the trial. CD4+ and CD8+ T cells were sorted separately from peripheral blood before TCR sequencing.

Rearrangement joined TRBV28 to TRBJ2-7; 8 of the junction bases match TRBD1. The sequence derives from an adult with an advanced solid tumor such as melanoma, head and neck, liver or kidney cancer. Sequencing used CD4+ or CD8+ T cells sorted from blood, obtained in a trial of the OX40 agonist ivuxolimab. The CDR3 protein sequence reads: CASSGDRFEQYF. The bases are TGTGCCAGCAGTGGGGACAGGTTTGAGCAGTACTTC.